Listed below are T cell receptor beta chains from one sample, sequenced in a study of T cell changes during pregnancy in multiple sclerosis. The repertoire was sequenced with immunoSEQ multiplex PCR; TCRdb's copy has only in-frame clones and lacks some. Seen here are 46,000 or so clones, around 95% observed once, and the top ten hold approximately 4%. The sample was CD8+ T cells from peripheral blood mononuclear cells, taken after pregnancy. The receptors were sampled from a female donor with multiple sclerosis, enrolled in a pregnancy study. Both conserved end residues are part of each CDR3. A D gene is named only where the DNA matches it firmly. Rows give clone size only sometimes, using once, few, many, or a class for an expanded clone.

CATSRGRTSSYEQYF	TGTGCCACCAGCAGGGGACGGACTAGCTCCTACGAGCAGTACTTC	TRBD2	TRBV15	TRBJ2-7	-
CASSTTGVSSLNEQFF	TGTGCCAGCAGCACAACAGGGGTATCGTCTTTGAATGAGCAGTTCTTC	TRBD1	TRBV9	TRBJ2-1	-
CASSDGDRKIQETQYF	TGTGCCAGCAGTGACGGGGACAGAAAAATCCAAGAGACCCAGTACTTC	TRBD1	TRBV2	TRBJ2-5	-
CASSSEVQGANGYTF	TGTGCCAGCAGCTCCGAAGTGCAGGGGGCAAATGGCTACACCTTC	TRBD1	TRBV5-4	TRBJ1-2	-
CASWNKTERYGYTF	TGTGCCAGTTGGAATAAGACAGAAAGATATGGCTACACCTTC	-	TRBV19	TRBJ1-2	-
CASSRGYNEQFF	TGCGCCAGCAGTCGGGGCTACAATGAGCAGTTCTTC	-	TRBV4-1	TRBJ2-1	-
CASIEARSGGRNYGYTF	TGTGCCAGCATCGAAGCTAGATCAGGGGGCAGGAACTATGGCTACACCTTC	-	TRBV21-1	TRBJ1-2	-
CASRDVREFYGYTF	TGTGCCAGCAGGGACGTCCGGGAATTCTATGGCTACACCTTC	-	TRBV6-1	TRBJ1-2	-
CSVAGQVYNEQFF	TGCAGCGTTGCGGGACAGGTATACAATGAGCAGTTCTTC	TRBD1	TRBV29-1	TRBJ2-1	once
CASSLGDLVGEQYF	TGCGCCAGCAGCTTGGGGGACTTGGTGGGCGAGCAGTACTTC	-	TRBV5-1	TRBJ2-7	once
CASSLYGQGAVETQYF	TGTGCCAGCAGCCTCTACGGACAGGGGGCGGTGGAGACCCAGTACTTC	TRBD1	TRBV7-8	TRBJ2-5	-
CASSSSLAGVEQFF	TGCGCCAGCAGTAGTAGCCTAGCGGGGGTTGAGCAGTTCTTC	TRBD2	TRBV5-1	TRBJ2-1	-
CASSSRPASSGNTIYF	TGTGCCAGCAGCTCGCGTCCAGCGAGCTCTGGAAACACCATATATTTT	-	TRBV7-2	TRBJ1-3	-
CASSSSTGGNYGYTF	TGTGCCAGCAGCTCTTCGACAGGTGGGAACTATGGCTACACCTTC	-	TRBV9	TRBJ1-2	-
CASSPGLAGLYNEQFF	TGCGCCAGCAGCCCGGGACTAGCGGGGCTTTACAATGAGCAGTTCTTC	TRBD2	TRBV4-1	TRBJ2-1	-
CASSPGGTGHLYNEQFF	TGTGCCAGCAGCCCAGGGGGAACCGGGCATCTTTACAATGAGCAGTTCTTC	TRBD1	TRBV9	TRBJ2-1	-
CASSKGGKAGSYEQYF	TGTGCCAGCAGCAAAGGGGGTAAGGCGGGATCCTACGAGCAGTACTTC	-	TRBV21-1	TRBJ2-7	-
CASSEGETNEKLFF	TGTGCCAGCAGTGAAGGAGAGACTAATGAAAAACTGTTTTTT	-	TRBV6-1	TRBJ1-4	-
CASSARTGQVPGELFF	TGTGCCAGCAGCGCCCGGACAGGCCAGGTTCCCGGGGAGCTGTTTTTT	TRBD1	TRBV9	TRBJ2-2	-
CSAVGWASGAGNEQFF	TGCAGCGCCGTGGGTTGGGCTAGCGGGGCTGGTAATGAGCAGTTCTTC	TRBD2	TRBV29-1	TRBJ2-1	-
CASSTNRDYRYTEAFF	TGTGCCAGCAGCACTAACAGGGATTATAGGTACACTGAAGCTTTCTTT	-	TRBV7-9	TRBJ1-1	-
CASSLDRRLDGAYEQYF	TGTGCCAGCAGCTTAGACCGAAGACTTGACGGGGCCTACGAGCAGTACTTC	-	TRBV11-2	TRBJ2-7	-
CASRREGGEQFF	TGCGCCAGCAGAAGGGAGGGAGGTGAGCAGTTCTTC	TRBD2	TRBV4-1	TRBJ2-1	once
CASSQDRDEQYF	TGCGCCAGCAGCCAAGATCGGGACGAGCAGTACTTC	-	TRBV4-1	TRBJ2-7	-
CASSLRGQGLNTEAFF	TGTGCCAGCAGCCTGAGAGGACAGGGGCTAAACACTGAAGCTTTCTTT	TRBD1	TRBV14	TRBJ1-1	-
CASSLAPGESYNEQFF	TGTGCCAGCAGCTTAGCGCCGGGGGAATCCTACAATGAGCAGTTCTTC	-	TRBV7-6	TRBJ2-1	-
CSVEDRVGYTF	TGCAGCGTTGAAGACAGGGTTGGCTACACCTTC	-	TRBV29-1	TRBJ1-2	-
CASSLRTGAYEQYF	TGTGCCAGCAGTCTGCGGACAGGGGCCTACGAGCAGTACTTC	TRBD1	TRBV11-2	TRBJ2-7	-
CASSTGVPSSPNTEAFF	TGCGCCAGCAGTACAGGGGTTCCTTCCTCTCCGAACACTGAAGCTTTCTTT	TRBD1	TRBV10-2	TRBJ1-1	-
CASSPGTGTVSYEQYF	TGTGCCAGCAGCCCTGGAACCGGGACAGTCTCCTACGAGCAGTACTTC	TRBD1	TRBV7-9	TRBJ2-7	-
CASSFEGVLPVLTF	TGTGCCAGCAGCTTTGAGGGGGTTCTCCCCGTCCTGACTTTC	-	TRBV5-5	TRBJ2-6	-
CASSLGGRAIDTQYF	TGTGCCAGCAGTTTAGGGGGGAGGGCCATAGATACGCAGTATTTT	TRBD2	TRBV27	TRBJ2-3	-
CASSLAGSDRGTEAFF	TGTGCCAGCAGCTTAGCTGGGTCAGACAGGGGCACTGAAGCTTTCTTT	TRBD1	TRBV7-6	TRBJ1-1	-
CASSQGTGYEQYF	TGTGCCAGCAGCCAAGGGACAGGGTACGAGCAGTACTTC	TRBD1	TRBV4-2	TRBJ2-7	-
CAWDQGTATEAFF	TGTGCCTGGGACCAAGGGACAGCCACTGAAGCTTTCTTT	TRBD1	TRBV30	TRBJ1-1	-
CASSPGAPQGNQPQHF	TGTGCCAGCAGCCCTGGGGCGCCACAGGGAAATCAGCCCCAGCATTTT	-	TRBV7-2	TRBJ1-5	-
CASSGGIVNEQFF	TGTGCCAGCAGTGGCGGGATCGTAAATGAGCAGTTCTTC	-	TRBV7-9	TRBJ2-1	-
CASSVDGHQEAFF	TGTGCCAGCAGCGTTGACGGACACCAAGAAGCTTTCTTT	-	TRBV9	TRBJ1-1	-
CASMTSAQGYTGELFF	TGTGCCAGTATGACGTCTGCGCAGGGGTACACCGGGGAGCTGTTTTTT	-	TRBV19	TRBJ2-2	-
CASSVAGTYQETQYF	TGTGCCAGCAGCGTAGCCGGGACATATCAAGAGACCCAGTACTTC	-	TRBV9	TRBJ2-5	-
CASSLALGHQSYEQYF	TGCGCCAGCAGCCTCGCGCTGGGACACCAGTCCTACGAGCAGTACTTC	-	TRBV4-3	TRBJ2-7	once
CASRPWGAYEQYF	TGTGCCAGCAGACCCTGGGGGGCCTACGAGCAGTACTTC	-	TRBV2	TRBJ2-7	-
CASSSRGDTQYF	TGTGCCAGCAGCTCGAGGGGGGATACGCAGTATTTT	-	TRBV5-4	TRBJ2-3	-
CASSLGLAGNEQFF	TGTGCCAGCAGCTTAGGACTAGCGGGGAATGAGCAGTTCTTC	TRBD2	TRBV11-3	TRBJ2-1	-
CASSSRDTIYNEQFF	TGTGCCAGCAGTAGCCGGGACACTATTTACAATGAGCAGTTCTTC	-	TRBV27	TRBJ2-1	-
CASSSWGLETQYF	TGTGCCAGCAGTTCGTGGGGACTGGAGACCCAGTACTTC	-	TRBV2	TRBJ2-5	-
CASSKTGTENEQFF	TGTGCCAGCAGCAAGACCGGGACAGAAAATGAGCAGTTCTTC	TRBD1	TRBV7-9	TRBJ2-1	-
CASSWSGGLYEQYF	TGTGCCAGCAGCTGGTCCGGGGGACTTTACGAGCAGTACTTC	-	TRBV5-4	TRBJ2-7	-
CASSPWADGNTIYF	TGTGCCAGCTCACCATGGGCAGACGGAAACACCATATATTTT	-	TRBV18	TRBJ1-3	-
CASSPHFRDTITGELFF	TGTGCCAGCAGCCCTCACTTCCGGGACACTATCACCGGGGAGCTGTTTTTT	-	TRBV7-9	TRBJ2-2	-
CASSIDGTLNYEQYF	TGTGCCAGTAGTATCGACGGGACTTTGAACTACGAGCAGTACTTC	-	TRBV19	TRBJ2-7	-
CASSVRGRGEWSNEKLFF	TGTGCCAGCAGTGTTAGGGGCAGGGGGGAGTGGTCTAATGAAAAACTGTTTTTT	TRBD1	TRBV2	TRBJ1-4	-
CASSPGGTYNEQFF	TGTGCCAGCAGCCCAGGGGGCACCTACAATGAGCAGTTCTTC	TRBD1	TRBV27	TRBJ2-1	-